This entry lists 9 T cell receptor beta chains sequenced from one sample in a study of blood T cell repertoires in COVID-19. Sequencing used immunoSEQ multiplex PCR; TCRdb keeps in-frame clones, though not all of them. The repertoire holds more than 200,000 clones, with around 87% as singletons. The sequenced sample consisted of PBMCs or T cells enriched from blood (not recorded which). These receptors all stem from a woman aged 45-60 years who had recovered from COVID-19.

This sequence joins TRBV5-1 and TRBJ1-1; TRBD1 might be the D (5 bases). Deletions cut 0 bases from V and 8 bases from J, with 8 bases between. Germline V gene data show CDR1 as SGHRS and CDR2 as YFSETQ. The CDR3 consists of 12 residues. CDR3 region: CASSLEDSEAFF. CDR3 bases: TGCGCCAGCAGCTTGGAAGACAGCGAAGCTTTCTTT.

This clone appeared a few times. The chain recombines TRBV28 with TRBJ2-5, with a tentative D call TRBD1 (6 bases). Per germline, CDR1 MDHEN and CDR2 SYDVKM. The CDR3 sequence is 16 residues long. V was trimmed by 3 bases and J by 2 bases, leaving 16 bases between them. This CDR3 reads CASSLGRGPQQETQYF. CDR3 coding DNA: TGTGCCAGCAGTTTGGGCAGGGGACCACAACAAGAGACCCAGTACTTC. The full variable domain, in which reference TRBV28 and TRBJ2-5 provide the parts outside the CDR3, is DVKVTQSSRYLVKRTGEKVFLECVQDMDHENMFWYRQDPGLGLRLIYFSYDVKMKEKGDIPEGYSVSREKKERFSLILESASTNQTSMYLCASSLGRGPQQETQYFGPGTRLLVL.

This clone was seen more than once but under ten times. This chain connects TRBV7-8 to TRBJ1-6, with D maybe TRBD1 (5 bases). Germline values: CDR1 SGHVS, CDR2 FQNEAQ. The CDR3 totals 14 residues. V lost 1 base to trimming and J lost 7 bases, with 8 bases between them. CDR3 sequence reads: CASSLVKGNSPLHF. The CDR3, as DNA: TGTGCCAGCAGCTTAGTGAAGGGGAATTCACCCCTCCACTTT.

The chain couples TRBV6-1 to TRBJ2-3, with 7 bases aligning to TRBD2. The V gene end was trimmed by 0 bases and the J gene end by 6 bases; junction bases not matched to a gene: 0. From germline, CDR1 is MNHNS and CDR2 SASEGT. The length of the CDR3 is 13 residues. The CDR3, as DNA: TGTGCCAGCAGTGAAGCCGGGAGGGATACGCAGTATTTT. Translating gives CASSEAGRDTQYF.

The gene calls are TRBV30 and TRBJ2-2; D uncertain. Germline V CDR1 and CDR2: GTSNPN, SVGIG (reference sequence). The ends were cut back, 5 bases at V and 1 base at J, with 14 bases in the middle. CDR3 length: 15 amino acids. The CDR3 DNA reads TGTGCCTGGGGGGATGGCGGCGGGAACACCGGGGAGCTGTTTTTT. Its translation is CAWGDGGGNTGELFF.

V is TRBV4-2 and J is TRBJ2-5, with 8 bases aligning to TRBD2. The CDR3 is 16 amino acids. With V trimmed by 0 bases and J by 5 bases, 8 bases remained unmatched. Germline CDR1 is LGHNA and CDR2 is YNFKEQ. The CDR3 coding sequence is TGTGCCAGCAGCCAAGAAGGCAGCGGGAGTAGGGAGACCCAGTACTTC. The encoded protein is CASSQEGSGSRETQYF.

The rearrangement joins TRBV28 to TRBJ2-5; D is perhaps TRBD1 (6 bases). This CDR3 is built from 14 residues. Germline V gene data show CDR1 as MDHEN and CDR2 as SYDVKM. V was cut by 5 bases and J by 1 base, with 11 bases left in between. The chain's CDR3 is CASSPTGLQETQYF. The CDR3 region has the DNA TGTGCCAGCAGTCCTACAGGGCTCCAAGAGACCCAGTACTTC.

This clone has just a few counts. V and J are TRBV7-2 and TRBJ2-7; D is perhaps TRBD2 (5 bases). Germline V gene data show CDR1 as SGHTA and CDR2 as FQGNSA. V was pared by 10 bases and J by 3 bases, with 19 bases between. This CDR3 contains 14 residues. In DNA form, the CDR3 reads TGTGCCACTCAAAGGACTCCAAGTGGCTACGAGCAGTACTTC. This sequence encodes CATQRTPSGYEQYF.

The genes are TRBV10-3 and TRBJ2-7; unclear D gene. Germline V lookup: CDR1 ENHRY, CDR2 SYGVKD. The ends were cut back, 10 bases at V and 3 bases at J, with 10 bases in the middle. The CDR3 covers 11 residues. CDR3 loop: CATVAFYEQYF. The CDR3 region has the DNA TGTGCCACAGTTGCCTTCTACGAGCAGTACTTC.